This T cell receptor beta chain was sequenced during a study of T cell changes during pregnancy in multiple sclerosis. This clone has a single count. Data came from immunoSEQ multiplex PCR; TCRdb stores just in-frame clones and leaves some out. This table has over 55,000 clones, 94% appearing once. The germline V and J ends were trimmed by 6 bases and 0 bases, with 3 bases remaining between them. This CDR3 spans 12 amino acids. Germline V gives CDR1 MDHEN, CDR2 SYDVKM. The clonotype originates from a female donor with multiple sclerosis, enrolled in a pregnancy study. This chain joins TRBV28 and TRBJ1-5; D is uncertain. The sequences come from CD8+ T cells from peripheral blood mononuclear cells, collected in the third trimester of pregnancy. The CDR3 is CASSNSNQPQHF. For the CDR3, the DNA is TGTGCCAGCAGCAATAGCAATCAGCCCCAGCATTTT.